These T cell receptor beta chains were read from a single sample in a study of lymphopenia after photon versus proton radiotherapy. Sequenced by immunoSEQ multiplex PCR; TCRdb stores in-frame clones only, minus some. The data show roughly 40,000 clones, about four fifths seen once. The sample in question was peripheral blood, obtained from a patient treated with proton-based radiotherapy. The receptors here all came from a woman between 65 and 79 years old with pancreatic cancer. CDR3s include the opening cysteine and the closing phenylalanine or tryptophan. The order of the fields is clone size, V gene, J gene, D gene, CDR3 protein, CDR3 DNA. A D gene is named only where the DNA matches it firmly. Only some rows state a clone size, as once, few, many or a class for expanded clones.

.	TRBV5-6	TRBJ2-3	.	CASSLGDTQYF	TGTGCCAGCAGCTTAGGGGATACGCAGTATTTT
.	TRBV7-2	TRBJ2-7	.	CASSRRVGEGNEQYF	TGTGCCAGCAGCCGGCGGGTGGGAGAAGGAAACGAGCAGTACTTC
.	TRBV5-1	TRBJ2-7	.	CASRTGLLKDEQYF	TGCGCCAGCCGTACGGGACTTCTAAAGGACGAGCAGTACTTC
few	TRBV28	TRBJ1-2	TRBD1	CASSRQGNGYTF	TGTGCCAGCAGTCGACAGGGGAACGGCTACACCTTC
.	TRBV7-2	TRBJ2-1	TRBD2	CASTVAGRLGEQFF	TGTGCCTCAACTGTAGCGGGAAGGTTAGGTGAGCAGTTCTTC
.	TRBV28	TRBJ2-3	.	CASSSGGGRTDTQYF	TGTGCCAGCAGTTCGGGTGGGGGACGCACAGATACGCAGTATTTT
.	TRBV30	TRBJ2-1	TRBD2	CAWRLAGGYNEQFF	TGTGCCTGGAGACTAGCGGGAGGGTACAATGAGCAGTTCTTC
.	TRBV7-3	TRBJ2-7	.	CASSPLEGGEQYF	TGTGCCAGCAGCCCACTGGAAGGGGGCGAGCAGTACTTC
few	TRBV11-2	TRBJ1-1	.	CASSSRGTGSNTEAFF	TGTGCCAGCAGCTCGAGAGGTACGGGATCGAACACTGAAGCTTTCTTT
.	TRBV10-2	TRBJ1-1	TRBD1	CASSLTGGTEAFF	TGCGCCAGCAGTTTGACAGGGGGCACTGAAGCTTTCTTT